This T cell receptor (beta chain) was observed in a study of glioma-infiltrating T cells after dendritic cell vaccination. Notes on the study in general: No direct clonality-survival link was found; a diverse polyclonal response may matter.

V lost 4 bases and J 8 bases, leaving 14 bases between the germline ends. CDR3 length: 13 residues. Germline CDR1 GTSNPN, CDR2 SVGIG (reference sequence). Selection required adequate fresh-frozen tumor tissue plus more than two years' survival data. No glioblastoma patient carried an isocitrate dehydrogenase mutation. TCRB CDR3 was amplified from 2 ug genomic DNA or less. This table comes from immunoSEQ multiplex PCR, and its TCRdb copy is limited to in-frame clones, with some not included. The sample has 30,000 to 40,000 clones, approximately 80% seen once; the top ten hold more than 7%. This clone was found a few times. Its antigen is currently unknown.

This clonotype originated in a human donor with glioblastoma. The sequencing used blood, collected before dendritic cell vaccination. The chain is built from TRBV30 and TRBJ1-4; a possible D gene is TRBD1 (6 bases). The CDR3 region is CAWKGGAGEKLFF. CDR3 in DNA: TGTGCCTGGAAGGGGGGGGCAGGGGAAAAACTGTTTTTT.